These T cell receptor beta chains were read from a single sample in a study of CD8+ T cells in alopecia areata. Clones were sequenced by immunoSEQ multiplex PCR, and TCRdb holds only the in-frame ones, with some missing. The sample yields about 150,000 clones, 87% seen once. The sample in question was CD8+ T cells sorted from blood, obtained at week 0. The receptors come from a human donor with alopecia areata. The CDR3 runs from the conserved cysteine through the conserved F or W. A D gene is named only where the DNA matches it firmly. Clone size is given for some rows only: seen once, a few or many times, or a class if the clone is expanded.

V gene	clone size	D gene	J gene	CDR3 DNA	CDR3 protein
TRBV11-2	.	TRBD2	TRBJ2-2	TGTGCCAGCAGCACAGGACCAGCGGGAGAGTTCACCGGGGAGCTGTTTTTT	CASSTGPAGEFTGELFF
TRBV5-1	.	TRBD1	TRBJ2-3	TGCGCCAGCAGCTCCGGGACAGGGGCCGATACGCAGTATTTT	CASSSGTGADTQYF
TRBV5-1	once	TRBD2	TRBJ2-7	TGCGCCAGCAGCACCGAGGGTAGCGGGGTCTCCTACGAGCAGTACTTC	CASSTEGSGVSYEQYF
TRBV10-3	.	.	TRBJ2-1	TGTGCCATCACCCAGGGAGGCTCCTACAATGAGCAGTTCTTC	CAITQGGSYNEQFF
TRBV6-5	.	.	TRBJ1-3	TGTGCCAGCAGTTACTCGTCAGGGGCTGGAAACACCATATATTTT	CASSYSSGAGNTIYF
TRBV5-1	.	.	TRBJ2-4	TGCGCCAGCAGCTTGGCGGGCGGCAGGGCCGCGGCTCGGAACTTC	CASSLAGGRAAARNF
TRBV25-1	.	.	TRBJ2-3	TGTGCCAGCAGTGTGCCCTTAGGGACAGATACGCAGTATTTT	CASSVPLGTDTQYF
TRBV6-1	.	.	TRBJ1-4	TGTGCCAGCAGGATTCGACAGTCAACTAATGAAAAACTGTTTTTT	CASRIRQSTNEKLFF
TRBV7-3	few	.	TRBJ2-2	TGTGCCAGCAGCCTCTGGGACCACTACACCGGGGAGCTGTTTTTT	CASSLWDHYTGELFF
TRBV7-2	.	.	TRBJ1-5	TGTGCCAGCAGCCAAAGTGACGGTAGCAATCAGCCCCAGCATTTT	CASSQSDGSNQPQHF
TRBV29-1	.	.	TRBJ2-7	TGCAGCGTTGAACACCCGACTGGCGAGCAGTACTTC	CSVEHPTGEQYF
TRBV6-5	.	TRBD1	TRBJ1-4	TGTGCCAGCAGTTACGATTCTGGACAGGGACGAAAACTGTTTTTT	CASSYDSGQGRKLFF
TRBV27	.	.	TRBJ2-7	TGTGCCAGCAGTTTGGCAGGCGACTTCCCCTACGAGCAGTACTTC	CASSLAGDFPYEQYF
TRBV9	.	TRBD2	TRBJ2-1	TGTGCCAGCAGCGGCGGACTAGCGGACAATGAGCAGTTCTTC	CASSGGLADNEQFF
TRBV27	.	.	TRBJ1-1	TGTGCCAGCAGTTTAAGTGAAAACACTGAAGCTTTCTTT	CASSLSENTEAFF
TRBV27	.	.	TRBJ1-1	TGTGCCAGCCAGACAGGCCGGAACACTGAAGCTTTCTTT	CASQTGRNTEAFF
TRBV19	few	TRBD2	TRBJ2-1	TGTGCCAGTAGTCTACTAGCGGGAGACAACAATGAGCAGTTCTTC	CASSLLAGDNNEQFF
TRBV7-9	.	.	TRBJ2-7	TGTGCCAGCAGCTCCGGGGCGTACGAGCAGTACTTC	CASSSGAYEQYF
TRBV7-3	once	.	TRBJ2-5	TGTGCCAGCAGCTTAGGGCCGTCCCGGGAGACCCAGTACTTC	CASSLGPSRETQYF
TRBV4-1	.	TRBD1	TRBJ1-5	TGCGCCAGCAGCCAAGATGGGCAGGGGGCGGGTCAGCCCCAGCATTTT	CASSQDGQGAGQPQHF
TRBV6-5	.	TRBD1	TRBJ2-5	TGTGCCAGCAGGGACAGGGGGAGATTCCGAGAGACCCAGTACTTC	CASRDRGRFRETQYF
TRBV2	.	.	TRBJ2-7	TGTGCCAGCAGCATTCCAGTTTTGGTCTACGAGCAGTACTTC	CASSIPVLVYEQYF
TRBV9	.	.	TRBJ1-2	TGTGCCAGCAGCCCACAGGGAGTATACTATGGCTACACCTTC	CASSPQGVYYGYTF
TRBV9	.	.	TRBJ1-1	TGTGCCAGCAGCCCCGATGAAGCTTTCTTT	CASSPDEAFF
TRBV7-9	.	.	TRBJ2-7	TGTGCCAGCAGCCGTGGAGGGGGCGAGCAGTACTTC	CASSRGGGEQYF
TRBV2	once	.	TRBJ2-3	TGTGCCAGCAGTGAAGGGTATAGGGATACGCAGTATTTT	CASSEGYRDTQYF
TRBV5-6	.	.	TRBJ2-7	TGTGCCAGCAGCTTGTTATACAACTCCTACGAGCAGTACTTC	CASSLLYNSYEQYF
TRBV15	.	.	TRBJ2-1	TGTGCCACCAGCACCTCGGGCGGGTCTTACGATGAGCAGTTCTTC	CATSTSGGSYDEQFF
TRBV7-8	once	.	TRBJ2-3	TGTGCCAGCAGCTTAGCGGGGTCAGATACGCAGTATTTT	CASSLAGSDTQYF
TRBV27	.	TRBD2	TRBJ2-7	TGTGCCAGCAGCCTGGGGACTAGCGGTTACGAGCAGTACTTC	CASSLGTSGYEQYF
TRBV6-5	.	TRBD1	TRBJ2-3	TGTGCCAGCAGGACAGGGGACAGGACAGATACGCAGTATTTT	CASRTGDRTDTQYF
TRBV5-1	.	.	TRBJ1-2	TGCGCCAGCAGTCAAGGCGGGGCAGACTATGGCTACACCTTC	CASSQGGADYGYTF
TRBV4-1	once	.	TRBJ1-1	TGCGCCAGCAGCGGGGCCCTGAACACTGAAGCTTTCTTT	CASSGALNTEAFF
TRBV19	.	.	TRBJ2-7	TGTGCCAGTAGTCCAGGACGGACCTACGAGCAGTACTTC	CASSPGRTYEQYF
TRBV5-1	.	TRBD1	TRBJ2-3	TGCGCCAGCAGCCCTCCAGGGGGTGGCACAGATACGCAGTATTTT	CASSPPGGGTDTQYF
TRBV9	.	TRBD2	TRBJ2-1	TGTGCCAGCAGCGATGGAGGACTAGTACCCTACAATGAGCAGTTCTTC	CASSDGGLVPYNEQFF
TRBV4-1	once	TRBD2	TRBJ2-2	TGCGCCAGCAGCCAAGGTTTAGCGGGACGAACCGGGGAGCTGTTTTTT	CASSQGLAGRTGELFF
TRBV29-1	.	TRBD2	TRBJ2-1	TGCAGCGTCGCGGGGAGGGTAAATGAGCAGTTCTTC	CSVAGRVNEQFF
TRBV29-1	.	TRBD2	TRBJ2-3	TGCAGCGTTGTCGCTATCGGTAGCGGGGGGGCCCCAGATACGCAGTATTTT	CSVVAIGSGGAPDTQYF
TRBV27	.	.	TRBJ2-7	TGTGCCAGCAGTTCCCGGACCACCTACGAGCAGTACTTC	CASSSRTTYEQYF
TRBV4-1	.	.	TRBJ2-7	TGCGCCAGCAGCCAAGAAGGGGACGGAGTAGGGGAGCAGTACTTC	CASSQEGDGVGEQYF
TRBV5-5	.	.	TRBJ2-7	TGTGCCAGCAGCTTCCCTGAACAGGCGTCCTCCTACGAGCAGTACTTC	CASSFPEQASSYEQYF
TRBV12-5	.	.	TRBJ2-1	TGTGCTAGTGGGTTGGGGGGCTACAATGAGCAGTTCTTC	CASGLGGYNEQFF
TRBV19	.	.	TRBJ2-1	TGTGCCAGTAGTATATCGCTGGACAATGAGCAGTTCTTC	CASSISLDNEQFF
TRBV10-2	.	TRBD2	TRBJ2-3	TGCGCCAGCATTGGAGAACTAGCGGGGGGGCAAGGAGATACGCAGTATTTT	CASIGELAGGQGDTQYF
TRBV30	.	.	TRBJ2-3	TGTGCCTGGAGTGTAGTCGGGGGCGTCGCAGATACGCAGTATTTT	CAWSVVGGVADTQYF
TRBV23-1	.	.	TRBJ2-1	TGCGCCGAAGAGGATGAGCAGTTCTTC	CAEEDEQFF
TRBV7-6	.	.	TRBJ1-3	TGTGCCAGCAGCTCGGACGGCGCCTCTGGAAACACCATATATTTT	CASSSDGASGNTIYF
TRBV30	once	.	TRBJ2-5	TGTGCCTGGAGTCCCTCCGATGAAAGGACCCAGTACTTC	CAWSPSDERTQYF
TRBV2	.	.	TRBJ2-3	TGTGCCAGCAGTGATCTGGATACGCAGTATTTT	CASSDLDTQYF
TRBV10-3	.	TRBD2	TRBJ2-2	TGTGCCATCAGTGGGGAGGGATCTAACACCGGGGAGCTGTTTTTT	CAISGEGSNTGELFF
TRBV29-1	.	.	TRBJ2-7	TGCAGCGTTGAACTAGCTGGTGAGCAGTACTTC	CSVELAGEQYF
TRBV4-1	.	.	TRBJ2-1	TGCGCCAGCAGCCAACAGGGCCGCGGGCCCAATGAGCAGTTCTTC	CASSQQGRGPNEQFF
TRBV5-5	.	.	TRBJ2-6	TGTGCCAGCAGCTTGGGGGGCGGACGCTCTGGGGCCAACGTCCTGACTTTC	CASSLGGGRSGANVLTF
TRBV2	.	.	TRBJ2-1	TGTGCCAGTCGAGGTAGTGAGCAGTTCTTC	CASRGSEQFF
TRBV7-9	.	.	TRBJ2-4	TGTGCCAGCCAAGACGGGGAGGTGCAGATTCAGTACTTC	CASQDGEVQIQYF
TRBV15	.	TRBD2	TRBJ2-3	TGTGCCACCAGCAGAGATCTTTTAGTACAGGGACTAGCGGGAGCCCTCGGAGATACGCAGTATTTT	CATSRDLLVQGLAGALGDTQYF
TRBV27	.	.	TRBJ2-1	TGTGCCAGCACGCCTTTGGGGGGCCTATCCTACAATGAGCAGTTCTTC	CASTPLGGLSYNEQFF
TRBV5-1	.	TRBD2	TRBJ2-1	TGCGCCAGCAGCGAGGGACTAGGAGGATACAATGAGCAGTTCTTC	CASSEGLGGYNEQFF
TRBV29-1	.	.	TRBJ2-7	TGCAGCGTTGAAGGTCAGGACGGGTGGGGCGAGCAGTACTTC	CSVEGQDGWGEQYF